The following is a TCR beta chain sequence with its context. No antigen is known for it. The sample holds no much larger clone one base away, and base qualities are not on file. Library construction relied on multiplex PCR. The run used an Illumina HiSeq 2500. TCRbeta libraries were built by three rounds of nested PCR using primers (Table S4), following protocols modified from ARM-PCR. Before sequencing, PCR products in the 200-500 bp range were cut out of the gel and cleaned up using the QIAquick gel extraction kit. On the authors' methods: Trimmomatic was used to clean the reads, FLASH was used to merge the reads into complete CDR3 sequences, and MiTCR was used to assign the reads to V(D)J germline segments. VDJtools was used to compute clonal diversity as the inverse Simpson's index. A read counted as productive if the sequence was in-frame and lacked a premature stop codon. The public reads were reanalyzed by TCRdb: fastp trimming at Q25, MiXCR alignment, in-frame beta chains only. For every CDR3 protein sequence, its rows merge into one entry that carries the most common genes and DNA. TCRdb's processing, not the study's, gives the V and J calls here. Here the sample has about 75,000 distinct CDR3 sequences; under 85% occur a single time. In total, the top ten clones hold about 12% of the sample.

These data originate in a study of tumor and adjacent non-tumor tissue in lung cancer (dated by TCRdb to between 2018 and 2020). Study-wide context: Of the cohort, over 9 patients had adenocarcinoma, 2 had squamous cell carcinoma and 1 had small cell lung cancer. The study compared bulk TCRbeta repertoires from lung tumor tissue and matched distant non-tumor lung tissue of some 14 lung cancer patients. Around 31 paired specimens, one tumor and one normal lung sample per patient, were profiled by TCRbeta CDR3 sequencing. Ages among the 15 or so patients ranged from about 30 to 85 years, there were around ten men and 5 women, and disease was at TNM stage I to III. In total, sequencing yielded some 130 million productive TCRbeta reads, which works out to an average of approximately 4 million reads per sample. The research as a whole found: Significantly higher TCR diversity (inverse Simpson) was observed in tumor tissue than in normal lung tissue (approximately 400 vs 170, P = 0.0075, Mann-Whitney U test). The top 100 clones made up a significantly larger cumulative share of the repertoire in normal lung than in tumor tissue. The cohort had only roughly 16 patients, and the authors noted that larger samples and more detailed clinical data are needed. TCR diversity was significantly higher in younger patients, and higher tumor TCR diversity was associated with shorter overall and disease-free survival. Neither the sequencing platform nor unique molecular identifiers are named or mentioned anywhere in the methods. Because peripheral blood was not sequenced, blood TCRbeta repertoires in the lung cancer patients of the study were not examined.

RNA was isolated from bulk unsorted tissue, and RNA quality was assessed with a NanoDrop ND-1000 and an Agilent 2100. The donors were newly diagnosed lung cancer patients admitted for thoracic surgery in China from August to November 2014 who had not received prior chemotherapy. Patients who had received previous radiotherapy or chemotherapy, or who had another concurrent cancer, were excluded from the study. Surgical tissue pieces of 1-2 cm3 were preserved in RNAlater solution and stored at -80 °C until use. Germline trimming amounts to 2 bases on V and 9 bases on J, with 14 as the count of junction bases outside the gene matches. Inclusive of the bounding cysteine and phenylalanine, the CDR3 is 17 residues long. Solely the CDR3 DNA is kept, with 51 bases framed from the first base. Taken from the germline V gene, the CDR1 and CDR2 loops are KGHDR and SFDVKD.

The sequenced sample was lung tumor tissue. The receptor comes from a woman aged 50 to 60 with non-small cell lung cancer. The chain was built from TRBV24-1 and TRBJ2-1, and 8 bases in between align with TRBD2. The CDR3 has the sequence CATSDYVLADTNIEQFF. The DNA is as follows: TGTGCCACCAGTGATTATGTACTAGCGGATACTAACATTGAGCAGTTCTTC.